Listed here are 19 T cell receptor beta chains from one sample, sequenced in a study of T cells in Graves' hyperthyroidism and ophthalmopathy. Amplification of TCR beta CDR3 regions was performed using RNA transcripts as template. A first-round RT-PCR of the TCR CDR3 used the HTBI primer set. From the multiplex PCR reads, TCRdb called clonotypes with MiXCR, one entry per CDR3 protein. The sample lists approximately 610,000 distinct CDR3 sequences, around 15% occurring once. Material: blood. The receptors derive from a woman in her 40s with Graves' ophthalmopathy.

The DNA of the CDR3 is TGCGCCAGCAGCTCACAGGGGCCCGGCGGGGAGCTGTTTTTT. Translation gives CASSSQGPGGELFF. The gene calls are TRBV5-1 and TRBJ2-2; 7 bases align to TRBD1. CDR1 and CDR2 (germline): SGHRS, YFSETQ. CDR3 length equals 14 residues. V was clipped by 3 bases and J by 7 bases; unmatched bases: 6.

The chain carries TRBV4-1 and TRBJ1-3, with 8 bases identical to TRBD1. The V and J ends lost 1 base and 0 bases, in that order; junction bases with no gene match: 2. The CDR3 is 16 amino acids. Germline V gives CDR1 MGHRA, CDR2 YSYEKL. CDR3: CASSQGGQGSGNTIYF. Written as DNA, the CDR3 is TGCGCCAGCAGCCAAGGTGGACAGGGCTCTGGAAACACCATATATTTT.

This clonotype occurred many times. The chain couples TRBV2 to TRBJ2-2; D gene uncertain. The CDR3 consists of 14 residues. From germline, CDR1 is SNHLY and CDR2 FYNNEI. The ends were cut back, 4 bases at V and 3 bases at J, with 9 bases in the middle. CDR3 loop: CASSVARHTGELFF. The CDR3 DNA reads TGTGCCAGCAGTGTGGCTAGGCACACCGGGGAGCTGTTTTTT.

This clonotype was seen ten or more times. V and J are TRBV3-1 and TRBJ2-7, with D possibly matching TRBD2 (6 bases). Germline V gives CDR1 LGHDT, CDR2 YNNKEL (reference sequence). The CDR3 spans 13 residues. Trimming shortened V by 4 bases and J by 4 bases, and 11 bases separated the two germline ends. Written as DNA, the CDR3 is TGTGCCAGCAGCCGGAGGGACCAGTACGAGCAGTACTTC. Translating it yields CASSRRDQYEQYF.

This clonotype appeared many times. This sequence joins TRBV20-1 and TRBJ2-2; 9 nucleotides align to TRBD2. The CDR3 has 14 amino acids. The V gene end was trimmed by 6 bases and the J gene end by 7 bases; junction bases not matched to a gene: 9. Per the germline V gene, CDR1 is DFQATT and CDR2 is SNEGSKA (reference sequence). The CDR3 here is CSASGLAGSGELFF. The CDR3 DNA reads TGCAGTGCAAGTGGCCTAGCGGGAAGCGGGGAGCTGTTTTTT.

The genes are TRBV6-5 and TRBJ1-2; no clear D gene. The germline V and J ends were trimmed by 4 bases and 0 bases, with 9 bases remaining between them. The CDR3 runs to 14 residues. Per the germline V gene, CDR1 is MNHEY and CDR2 is SVGAGI. CDR3 DNA: TGTGCCAGCAGTTCAGGAACTTCTAACTATGGCTACACCTTC. Its protein product is CASSSGTSNYGYTF.

This clonotype was counted ten times or more. This chain connects TRBV28 to TRBJ2-7; D might be TRBD2 (5 bases). Germline V gene sequence: CDR1 MDHEN, CDR2 SYDVKM. The CDR3 covers 14 residues. The V end was cut by 3 bases, the J end by 2 bases, with 11 bases between. Written as DNA, the CDR3 is TGTGCCAGCAGTTTCGGGATTGGGGCCTACGAGCAGTACTTC. As protein: CASSFGIGAYEQYF.

This clonotype was seen many times. The CDR3 nucleotides read TGTGCCAGCAGTTACTTTTGGGGTGCGAACACCGGGGAGCTGTTTTTT. As protein: CASSYFWGANTGELFF. This chain joins TRBV6-5 and TRBJ2-2; D call uncertain. Germline V gene sequence: CDR1 MNHEY, CDR2 SVGAGI. This CDR3 has 16 amino acids. The V and J ends lost 1 base and 0 bases respectively, with 9 bases between them.

This clonotype was recorded at least ten times. This chain connects TRBV6-2 or TRBV6-3 to TRBJ2-5, with D possibly being TRBD2 (6 bases). CDR3 length: 14 amino acids. The V end lost 2 bases, the J end lost 1 base, and 8 bases lay between the germline ends. Germline lookup yields CDR1 MNHEY and CDR2 SVGEGT. The DNA of the CDR3 is TGTGCCAGCAGTTACGGGGGGACCCAAGAGACCCAGTACTTC. Translating it yields CASSYGGTQETQYF.

V gene TRBV24-1 combines with J gene TRBJ1-2; D is unresolved. V lost 7 bases and J lost 6, with 11 bases in between. CDR1 and CDR2 from the germline V gene are KGHDR and SFDVKD. This CDR3 contains 12 residues. The CDR3 DNA reads TGTGCCACCAGCGATGACAAGGATGGCTACACCTTC. It codes for CATSDDKDGYTF.

The rearrangement uses TRBV2 and TRBJ2-2; 8 bases fit TRBD1. Germline lookup yields CDR1 SNHLY and CDR2 FYNNEI. This CDR3 has 14 residues. With V trimmed by 6 bases and J by 6 bases, 6 bases remained unmatched. The CDR3 spells CASRDRQGSGELFF. The CDR3, as DNA: TGTGCCAGCAGGGACCGACAGGGGTCCGGGGAGCTGTTTTTT.

This clonotype came up a few times. The gene calls are TRBV11-2 and TRBJ2-7; 13 bases are shared with TRBD2. There are 17 residues in the CDR3. Trimming at V came to 4 bases and at J to 3 bases, leaving 9 bases not matched to a gene. Germline V CDR1 and CDR2: SGHAT, FQNNGV. CDR3 coding DNA: TGTGCCAGCAGCTCCGGGACTAGCGGGATAGTAAGCTACGAGCAGTACTTC. Amino acids: CASSSGTSGIVSYEQYF. Based on the CDR3 plus reference TRBV11-2 and TRBJ2-7, the full variable domain is EAGVAQSPRYKIIEKRQSVAFWCNPISGHATLYWYQQILGQGPKLLIQFQNNGVVDDSQLPKDRFSAERLKGVDSTLKIQPAKLEDSAVYLCASSSGTSGIVSYEQYFGPGTRLTVT.

This clonotype was seen only a few times. The chain uses TRBV14 and TRBJ2-7; D is unresolved. CDR3 size: 14 residues. The V end was cut by 3 bases, the J end by 3 bases, with 12 bases between. Germline V gives CDR1 SGHDN, CDR2 FVKESK. This CDR3 reads CASSQARQDYEQYF. The CDR3, as DNA: TGTGCCAGCAGCCAGGCTCGCCAAGACTACGAGCAGTACTTC. The whole variable domain, remainder taken from reference TRBV14 and TRBJ2-7, is EAGVTQFPSHSVIEKGQTVTLRCDPISGHDNLYWYRRVMGKEIKFLLHFVKESKQDESGMPNNRFLAERTGGTYSTLKVQPAELEDSGVYFCASSQARQDYEQYFGPGTRLTVT.

In this sample, this clonotype turned up many times. The chain combines TRBV12-3 or TRBV12-4 with TRBJ2-5; 7 bases agree with TRBD2. The trim removed 6 bases at V and 5 bases at J, leaving 6 bases unmatched. This CDR3 is built from 13 residues. CDR3 amino acids: CASSRGLGETQYF. The CDR3 nucleotides are TGTGCCAGCAGCCGCGGACTAGGGGAGACCCAGTACTTC.

This clonotype was counted many times. This chain connects TRBV19 to TRBJ2-7, with D hard to call. Trimming took 1 base from V and 0 from J, leaving 10 bases between them. From germline, CDR1 is LNHDA and CDR2 SQIVND (reference sequence). The CDR3 covers 15 residues. CDR3 coding DNA: TGTGCCAGTAGTATAGCGACCGGACCCTCCTACGAGCAGTACTTC. It encodes CASSIATGPSYEQYF.

The chain combines TRBV7-3 with TRBJ2-5; 8 bases align to TRBD2. Germline V gene sequence: CDR1 SGHTA, CDR2 FQGTGA. There are 17 residues in the CDR3. V gave up 0 bases and J gave up 6 bases; unmatched junction bases: 12. The CDR3 DNA reads TGTGCCAGCAGCTTAACGGCGGGGAGCGGGAGCGAGAAGACCCAGTACTTC. It encodes CASSLTAGSGSEKTQYF.

This clonotype was recorded at least ten times. J is TRBJ2-7 and V is TRBV7-9; D is perhaps TRBD1 or TRBD2 (5 bases each). This CDR3 is 14 amino acids long. CDR1 SEHNR and CDR2 FQNEAQ come from the germline V gene (reference sequence). V was trimmed by 0 bases and J by 6 bases, leaving 12 bases between them. CDR3 sequence reads: CASSLANPGGEQYF. Written as DNA, the CDR3 is TGTGCCAGCAGCTTAGCGAACCCTGGGGGCGAGCAGTACTTC.

This clonotype was found many times. V usage is TRBV7-2 and J usage is TRBJ2-5, with D perhaps matching TRBD1 or TRBD2 (5 bases each). In germline, CDR1 is SGHTA, CDR2 FQGNSA. Trimming removed 4 bases at V and 9 bases at J, with 21 bases between. CDR3 size: 15 residues. The DNA for the CDR3 is TGTGCCAGCAGCTCCAAACCACGGACCGGGGCGGCCCAGTACTTC. The encoded protein is CASSSKPRTGAAQYF. The variable domain in full, completed from reference TRBV7-2 and TRBJ2-5, reads GAGVSQSPSNKVTEKGKDVELRCDPISGHTALYWYRQSLGQGLEFLIYFQGNSAPDKSGLPSDRFSAERTGGSVSTLTIQRTQQEDSAVYLCASSSKPRTGAAQYFGPGTRLLVL.

This clonotype occurred many times. CDR3 DNA sequence: TGTGCCAGCAGCTTAGTCGCTATGAACACTGAAGCTTTCTTT. This codes for CASSLVAMNTEAFF. The J gene is TRBJ1-1, the V gene TRBV7-8; the D is unclear. Trimming cost V 1 base and J 0 bases, with 6 bases left between them. The germline V gene has CDR1 SGHVS and CDR2 FQNEAQ. CDR3 length equals 14 residues.